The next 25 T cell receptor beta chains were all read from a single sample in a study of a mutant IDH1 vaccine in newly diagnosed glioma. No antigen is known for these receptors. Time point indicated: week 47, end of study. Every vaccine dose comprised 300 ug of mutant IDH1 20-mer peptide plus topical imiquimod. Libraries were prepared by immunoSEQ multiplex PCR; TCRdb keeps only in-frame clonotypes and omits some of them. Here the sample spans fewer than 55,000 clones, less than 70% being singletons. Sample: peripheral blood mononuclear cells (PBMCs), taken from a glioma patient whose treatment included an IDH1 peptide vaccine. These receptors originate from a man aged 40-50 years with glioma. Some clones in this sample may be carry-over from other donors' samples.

The CDR3 DNA reads as TGTGCCAGCAGCTTATTCGACAGCCAAAACTATGGCTACACCTTC. This encodes CASSLFDSQNYGYTF. The rearrangement uses TRBV7-9 and TRBJ1-2, with D perhaps TRBD1 (5 bases). CDR1 SEHNR and CDR2 FQNEAQ come from the germline V gene (reference sequence). There are 15 residues in the CDR3. Deletions cut 2 bases from V and 2 bases from J, with 12 bases between. The variable domain in full, with the rest retrieved from reference TRBV7-9 and TRBJ1-2, is DTGVSQNPRHKITKRGQNVTFRCDPISEHNRLYWYRQTLGQGPEFLTYFQNEAQLEKSRLLSDRFSAERPKGSFSTLEIQRTEQGDSAMYLCASSLFDSQNYGYTFGSGTRLTVV.

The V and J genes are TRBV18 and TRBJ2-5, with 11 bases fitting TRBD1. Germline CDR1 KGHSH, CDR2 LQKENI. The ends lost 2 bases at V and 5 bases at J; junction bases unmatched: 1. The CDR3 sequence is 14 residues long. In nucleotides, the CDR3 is TGTGCCAGCTCACCAGGGACAGGGGGTGAGACCCAGTACTTC. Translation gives CASSPGTGGETQYF.

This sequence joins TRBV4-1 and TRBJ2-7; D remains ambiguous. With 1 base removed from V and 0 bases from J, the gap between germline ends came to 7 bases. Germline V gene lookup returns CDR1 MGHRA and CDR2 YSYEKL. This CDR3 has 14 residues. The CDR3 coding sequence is TGCGCCAGCAGCCAAGGAACCTCCTCCTACGAGCAGTACTTC. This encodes CASSQGTSSYEQYF.

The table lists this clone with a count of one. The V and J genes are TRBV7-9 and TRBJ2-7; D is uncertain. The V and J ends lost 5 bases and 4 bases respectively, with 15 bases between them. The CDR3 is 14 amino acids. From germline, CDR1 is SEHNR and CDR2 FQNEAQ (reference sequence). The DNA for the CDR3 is TGTGCCAGCAGCCCTAGAGGCTATTTGTACGAGCAGTACTTC. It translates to CASSPRGYLYEQYF.

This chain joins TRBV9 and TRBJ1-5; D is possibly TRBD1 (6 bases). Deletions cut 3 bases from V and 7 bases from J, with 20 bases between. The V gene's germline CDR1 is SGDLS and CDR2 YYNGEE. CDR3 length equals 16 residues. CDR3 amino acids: CASSEGVGQGGQPQHF. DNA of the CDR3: TGTGCCAGCAGCGAGGGGGTAGGGCAGGGTGGGCAGCCCCAGCATTTT.

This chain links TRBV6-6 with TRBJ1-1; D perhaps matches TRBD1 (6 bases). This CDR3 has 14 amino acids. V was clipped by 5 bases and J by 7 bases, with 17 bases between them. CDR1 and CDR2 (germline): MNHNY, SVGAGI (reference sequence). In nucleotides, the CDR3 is TGTGCCAGCAGTAACCGGGGGGGGCCTAATGAAGCTTTCTTT. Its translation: CASSNRGGPNEAFF.

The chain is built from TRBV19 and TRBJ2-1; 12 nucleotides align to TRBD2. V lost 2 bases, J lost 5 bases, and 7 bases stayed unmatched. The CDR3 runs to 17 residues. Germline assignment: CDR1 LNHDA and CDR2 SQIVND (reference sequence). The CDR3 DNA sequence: TGTGCCAGTAGTATATTGACTAGCGGGGGACTAAACAATGAGCAGTTCTTC. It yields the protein CASSILTSGGLNNEQFF. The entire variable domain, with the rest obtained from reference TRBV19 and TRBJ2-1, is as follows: DGGITQSPKYLFRKEGQNVTLSCEQNLNHDAMYWYRQDPGQGLRLIYYSQIVNDFQKGDIAEGYSVSREKKESFPLTVTSAQKNPTAFYLCASSILTSGGLNNEQFFGPGTRLTVL.

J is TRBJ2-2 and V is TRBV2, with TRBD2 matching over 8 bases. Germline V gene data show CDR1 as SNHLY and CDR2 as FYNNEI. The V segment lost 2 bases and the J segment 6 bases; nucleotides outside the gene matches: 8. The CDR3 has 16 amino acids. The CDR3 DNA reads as TGTGCCAGCAGTGAACGGGCGGGGGGCCGTCCCGGGGAGCTGTTTTTT. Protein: CASSERAGGRPGELFF.

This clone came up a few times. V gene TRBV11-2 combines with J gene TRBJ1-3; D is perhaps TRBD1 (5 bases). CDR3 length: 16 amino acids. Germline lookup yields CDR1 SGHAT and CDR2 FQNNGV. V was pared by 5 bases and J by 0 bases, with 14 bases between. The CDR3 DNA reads TGTGCCAGCAGCCCTACCGGGGGGAGCTCTGGAAACACCATATATTTT. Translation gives CASSPTGGSSGNTIYF.

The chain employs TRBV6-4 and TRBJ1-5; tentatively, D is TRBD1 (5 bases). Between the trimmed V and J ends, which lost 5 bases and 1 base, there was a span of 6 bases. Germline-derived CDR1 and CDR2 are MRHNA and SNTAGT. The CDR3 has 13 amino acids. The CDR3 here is CASSRDSNQPQHF. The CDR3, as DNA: TGTGCCAGCAGTCGGGACAGCAATCAGCCCCAGCATTTT.

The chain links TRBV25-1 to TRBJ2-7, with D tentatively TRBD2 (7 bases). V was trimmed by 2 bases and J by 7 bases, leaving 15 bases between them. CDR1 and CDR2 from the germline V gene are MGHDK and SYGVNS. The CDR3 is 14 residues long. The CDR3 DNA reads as TGTGCCAGCAGTGAACGGGCCAAGGGGGGGGAGCAGTACTTC. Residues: CASSERAKGGEQYF.

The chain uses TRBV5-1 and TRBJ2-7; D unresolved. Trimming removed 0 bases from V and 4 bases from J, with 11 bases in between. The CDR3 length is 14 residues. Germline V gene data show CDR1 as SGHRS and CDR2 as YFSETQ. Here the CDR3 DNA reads TGCGCCAGCAGCTTGGATCGGCAGGCGTACGAGCAGTACTTC. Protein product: CASSLDRQAYEQYF. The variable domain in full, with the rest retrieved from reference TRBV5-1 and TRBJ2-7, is KAGVTQTPRYLIKTRGQQVTLSCSPISGHRSVSWYQQTPGQGLQFLFEYFSETQRNKGNFPGRFSGRQFSNSRSEMNVSTLELGDSALYLCASSLDRQAYEQYFGPGTRLTVT.

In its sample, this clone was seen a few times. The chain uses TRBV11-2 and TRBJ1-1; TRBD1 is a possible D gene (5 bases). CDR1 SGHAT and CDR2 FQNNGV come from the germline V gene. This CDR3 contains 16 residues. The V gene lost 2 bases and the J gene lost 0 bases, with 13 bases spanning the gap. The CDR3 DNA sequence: TGTGCCAGCAGCTTATTATCAGGGAGGATGAACACTGAAGCTTTCTTT. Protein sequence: CASSLLSGRMNTEAFF. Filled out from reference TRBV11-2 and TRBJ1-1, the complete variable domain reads EAGVAQSPRYKIIEKRQSVAFWCNPISGHATLYWYQQILGQGPKLLIQFQNNGVVDDSQLPKDRFSAERLKGVDSTLKIQPAKLEDSAVYLCASSLLSGRMNTEAFFGQGTRLTVV.

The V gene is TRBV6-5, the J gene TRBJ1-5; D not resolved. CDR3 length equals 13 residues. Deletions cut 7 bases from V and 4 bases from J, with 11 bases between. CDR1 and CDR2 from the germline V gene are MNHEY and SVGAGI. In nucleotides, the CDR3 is TGTGCCAGCAATGCCGGGAATAATCAGCCCCAGCATTTT. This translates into CASNAGNNQPQHF.

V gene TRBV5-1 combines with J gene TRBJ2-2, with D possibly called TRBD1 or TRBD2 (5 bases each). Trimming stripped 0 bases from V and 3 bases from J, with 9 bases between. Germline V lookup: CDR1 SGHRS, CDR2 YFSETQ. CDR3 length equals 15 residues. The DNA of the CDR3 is TGCGCCAGCAGCTTGGACGGGGCCTACACCGGGGAGCTGTTTTTT. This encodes CASSLDGAYTGELFF.

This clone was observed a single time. CDR3 amino acids: CASSLRLGGGRETQYF. CDR3 coding DNA: TGTGCCAGCAGCCTCCGATTGGGCGGGGGACGGGAGACCCAGTACTTC. The rearrangement links TRBV9 to TRBJ2-5; TRBD2 matches at 7 bases. The CDR3 loop spans 16 amino acids. Germline loops: CDR1 SGDLS, CDR2 YYNGEE. Trimming at V came to 4 bases and at J to 5 bases, leaving 14 bases not matched to a gene.

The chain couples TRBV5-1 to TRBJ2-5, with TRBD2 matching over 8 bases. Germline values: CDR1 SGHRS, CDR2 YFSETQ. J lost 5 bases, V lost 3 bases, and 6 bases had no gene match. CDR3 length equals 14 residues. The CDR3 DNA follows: TGCGCCAGCAGCTCAAATCGGGGGGGGGAGACCCAGTACTTC. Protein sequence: CASSSNRGGETQYF. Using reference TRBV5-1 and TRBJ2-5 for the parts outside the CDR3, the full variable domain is KAGVTQTPRYLIKTRGQQVTLSCSPISGHRSVSWYQQTPGQGLQFLFEYFSETQRNKGNFPGRFSGRQFSNSRSEMNVSTLELGDSALYLCASSSNRGGETQYFGPGTRLLVL.

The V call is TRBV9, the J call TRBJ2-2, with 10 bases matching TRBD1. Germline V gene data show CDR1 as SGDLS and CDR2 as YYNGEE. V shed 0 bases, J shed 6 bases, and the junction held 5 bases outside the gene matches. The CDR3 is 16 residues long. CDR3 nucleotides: TGTGCCAGCAGCGTAGCCCCAGGACAGGGGGCCGGGGAGCTGTTTTTT. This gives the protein CASSVAPGQGAGELFF.

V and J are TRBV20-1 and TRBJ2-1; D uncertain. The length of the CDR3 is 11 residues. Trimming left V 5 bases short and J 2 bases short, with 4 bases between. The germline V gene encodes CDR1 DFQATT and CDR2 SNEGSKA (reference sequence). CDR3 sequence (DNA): TGCAGTGCTGCCCCCTACAATGAGCAGTTCTTC. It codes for CSAAPYNEQFF.

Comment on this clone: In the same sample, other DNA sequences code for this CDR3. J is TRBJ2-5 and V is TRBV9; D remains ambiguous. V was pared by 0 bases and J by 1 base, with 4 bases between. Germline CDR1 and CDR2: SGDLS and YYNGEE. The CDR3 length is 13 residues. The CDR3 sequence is CASSVGLQETQYF. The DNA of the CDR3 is TGTGCCAGCAGCGTAGGTCTCCAAGAGACCCAGTACTTC. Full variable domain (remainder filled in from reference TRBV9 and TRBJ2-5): DSGVTQTPKHLITATGQRVTLRCSPRSGDLSVYWYQQSLDQGLQFLIQYYNGEERAKGNILERFSAQQFPDLHSELNLSSLELGDSALYFCASSVGLQETQYFGPGTRLLVL.

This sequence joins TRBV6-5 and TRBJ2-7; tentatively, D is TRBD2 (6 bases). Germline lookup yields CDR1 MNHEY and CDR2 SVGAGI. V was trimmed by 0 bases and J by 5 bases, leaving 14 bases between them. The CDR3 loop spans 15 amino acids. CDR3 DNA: TGTGCCAGCAGTTACTCAATGGAGGGTTCCCACGAGCAGTACTTC. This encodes CASSYSMEGSHEQYF.

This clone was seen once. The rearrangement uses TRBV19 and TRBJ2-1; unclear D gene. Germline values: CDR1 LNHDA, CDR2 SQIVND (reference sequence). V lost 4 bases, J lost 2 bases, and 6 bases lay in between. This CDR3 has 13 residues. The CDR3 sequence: CASSSATYNEQFF. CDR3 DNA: TGTGCCAGTAGTAGCGCCACCTACAATGAGCAGTTCTTC.

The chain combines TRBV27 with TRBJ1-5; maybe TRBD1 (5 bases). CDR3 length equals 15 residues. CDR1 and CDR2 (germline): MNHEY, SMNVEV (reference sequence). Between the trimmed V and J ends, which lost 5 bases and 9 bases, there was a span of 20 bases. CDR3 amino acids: CASSPRTRGGWPQHF. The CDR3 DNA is TGTGCCAGCAGTCCCCGGACACGGGGGGGGTGGCCCCAGCATTTT.

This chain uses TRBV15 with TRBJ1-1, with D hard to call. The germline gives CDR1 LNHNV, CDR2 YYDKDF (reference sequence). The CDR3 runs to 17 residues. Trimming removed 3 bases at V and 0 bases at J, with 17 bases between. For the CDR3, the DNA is TGTGCCACCAGCAGTGGAGGAGGGCGGATAATGAACACTGAAGCTTTCTTT. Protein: CATSSGGGRIMNTEAFF. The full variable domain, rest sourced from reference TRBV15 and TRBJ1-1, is DAMVIQNPRYQVTQFGKPVTLSCSQTLNHNVMYWYQQKSSQAPKLLFHYYDKDFNNEADTPDNFQSRRPNTSFCFLDIRSPGLGDTAMYLCATSSGGGRIMNTEAFFGQGTRLTVV.

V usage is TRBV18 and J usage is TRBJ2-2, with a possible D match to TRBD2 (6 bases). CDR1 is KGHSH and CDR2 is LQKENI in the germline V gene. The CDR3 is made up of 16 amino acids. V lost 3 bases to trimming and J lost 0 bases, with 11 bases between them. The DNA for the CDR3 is TGTGCCAGCTCACCCGGGGAGCGGGCGAACACCGGGGAGCTGTTTTTT. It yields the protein CASSPGERANTGELFF.